The 9 T cell receptor beta chains presented below share a single source sample, sequenced in a study of blood T cell repertoires in COVID-19. TCRdb's copy holds only in-frame clones and misses some; the assay was immunoSEQ multiplex PCR. The sample consists of over 250,000 clones, approximately 84% of them appearing once. Sequencing was done on a sample of peripheral blood. The receptors come from a human donor with COVID-19, enrolled during active disease. The donor label of this sample is uncertain.

This chain connects TRBV11-2 to TRBJ2-3; 11 nucleotides align to TRBD2. Germline-derived CDR1 and CDR2 are SGHAT and FQNNGV. The CDR3 has 18 residues. Trimming at V came to 4 bases and at J to 5 bases, leaving 14 bases not matched to a gene. CDR3 sequence: CASSSVVSSGRPGDTQYF. The CDR3 DNA follows: TGTGCCAGCAGCTCCGTTGTCTCTAGCGGGAGGCCCGGAGATACGCAGTATTTT.

The rearrangement links TRBV19 to TRBJ2-6, with D uncertain. The CDR3 runs to 17 residues. The germline V gene encodes CDR1 LNHDA and CDR2 SQIVND (reference sequence). Trimming removed 3 bases from V and 4 bases from J, with 16 bases in between. The chain's CDR3 is CASSIQIQSSGANVLTF. The CDR3 nucleotides read TGTGCCAGTAGTATCCAGATACAGTCCTCCGGGGCCAACGTCCTGACTTTC.

This rearrangement joins TRBV7-6 to TRBJ2-1; D might be TRBD2 (5 bases). V shed 5 bases and J shed 8 bases, with 10 bases lying between them. The length of the CDR3 is 12 residues. Germline CDR1 and CDR2: SGHVS and FNYEAQ. CDR3 loop: CASSEEADEQFF. DNA for the CDR3: TGTGCCAGCAGCGAGGAAGCGGATGAGCAGTTCTTC.

The rearrangement links TRBV13 to TRBJ2-1; 10 bases map to TRBD1. This CDR3 has 17 residues. Losses at the gene ends were 5 bases for V and 4 bases for J; bases not matched to a gene: 11. Germline V lookup: CDR1 PRHDT, CDR2 FYEKMQ (reference sequence). The CDR3 sequence is CASSRSLGDRGYNEQFF. DNA of the CDR3: TGTGCCAGCAGCCGATCTCTAGGGGACAGGGGTTACAATGAGCAGTTCTTC.

V gene TRBV5-5 combines with J gene TRBJ2-5, with 8 bases identical to TRBD1. Per germline, CDR1 SGHKS and CDR2 YYEKEE (reference sequence). The CDR3 totals 15 residues. Unmatched junction bases numbered 12, after V lost 6 bases and J lost 5 bases. The CDR3 here is CASTERTGWGETQYF. The CDR3 nucleotides are TGTGCCAGCACCGAACGGACAGGGTGGGGGGAGACCCAGTACTTC.

The rearrangement uses TRBV18 and TRBJ2-7; a weak D match, TRBD1 (6 bases). Trimming removed 1 base from V and 2 bases from J, with 9 bases in between. The CDR3 covers 14 residues. CDR1 KGHSH and CDR2 LQKENI come from the germline V gene. The CDR3 is CASSPRDTPYEQYF. DNA for the CDR3: TGTGCCAGCTCACCACGGGACACTCCCTACGAGCAGTACTTC.

The chain employs TRBV7-9 and TRBJ1-1; 9 positions agree with TRBD1. Germline V lookup: CDR1 SEHNR, CDR2 FQNEAQ (reference sequence). The CDR3 runs 15 residues. The ends lost 2 bases at V and 3 bases at J; junction bases unmatched: 4. CDR3 in amino acids: CASSLSWTGDTEAFF. CDR3 DNA sequence: TGTGCCAGCAGCTTATCTTGGACAGGGGACACTGAAGCTTTCTTT.

V gene TRBV10-3 combines with J gene TRBJ2-1; D might be TRBD2 (5 bases). CDR1 is ENHRY and CDR2 is SYGVKD in the germline V gene. This CDR3 is built from 13 residues. Deletions cut 7 bases from V and 0 bases from J, with 7 bases between. CDR3 DNA: TGTGCCATCAACGGGAACTCCTACAATGAGCAGTTCTTC. Its protein is CAINGNSYNEQFF.

The genes are TRBV6-4 and TRBJ1-1, with a possible D match to TRBD1 (5 bases). V lost 8 bases and J lost 1, with 11 bases in between. In germline, CDR1 is MRHNA, CDR2 SNTAGT. This CDR3 region has 13 residues. This CDR3 is CASSRQGNTEAFF. The DNA of the CDR3 is TGTGCCAGCTCCCGGCAGGGGAACACTGAAGCTTTCTTT.